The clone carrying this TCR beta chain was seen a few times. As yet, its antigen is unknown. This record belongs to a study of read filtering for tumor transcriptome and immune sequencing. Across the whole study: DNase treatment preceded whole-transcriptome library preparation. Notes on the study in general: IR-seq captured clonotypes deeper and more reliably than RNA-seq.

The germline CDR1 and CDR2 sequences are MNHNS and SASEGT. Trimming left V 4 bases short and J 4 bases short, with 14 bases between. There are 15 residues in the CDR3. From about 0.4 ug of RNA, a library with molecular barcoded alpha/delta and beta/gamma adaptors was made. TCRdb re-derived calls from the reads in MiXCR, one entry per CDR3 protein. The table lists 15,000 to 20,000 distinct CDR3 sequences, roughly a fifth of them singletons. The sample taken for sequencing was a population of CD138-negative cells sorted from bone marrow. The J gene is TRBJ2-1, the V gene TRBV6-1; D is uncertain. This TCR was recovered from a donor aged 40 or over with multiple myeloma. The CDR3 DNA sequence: TGTGCCAGCAGTGCCGGGCCATACCTGTACAATGAGCAGTTCTTC. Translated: CASSAGPYLYNEQFF.